This T cell receptor (beta chain) was documented in a study of blood T cell repertoires in COVID-19. Per the original data handling: The assay estimated nucleated cells by amplifying reference gene primers. TCRdb's table, derived via immunoSEQ multiplex PCR, lists solely in-frame clones and lacks some. The DNA gave D and trimming, while V, J and clone size come from that table. The table records 150,000 to 200,000 clones, 70% to 90% of them present only once. The TCR originated in a human donor in a cohort sampled during active COVID-19. Sample: peripheral blood.

CDR3 residues: CASNRQNQPQHF. The DNA of the CDR3 is TGTGCCAGCAATCGACAGAATCAGCCCCAGCATTTT. This chain uses TRBV5-6 with TRBJ1-5, with D possibly matching TRBD1 (5 bases). The ends were cut back, 6 bases at V and 4 bases at J, with 8 bases in the middle. Germline CDR1 and CDR2: SGHDT and YYEEEE. There are 12 residues in the CDR3.